Listed below are T cell receptor beta chains from one sample, sequenced in a study of T cells in Graves' hyperthyroidism and ophthalmopathy. TCRdb analysed the multiplex PCR reads with MiXCR anew, one entry per CDR3 protein. The sample carries approximately 510,000 distinct CDR3 sequences, roughly 20% recorded once. The sample taken for sequencing was blood. All receptors derive from a man aged 18 to 35 with Graves' hyperthyroidism. The CDR3 runs from the conserved cysteine through the conserved F or W. D genes are given only for firm matches. Some rows have no size entry. The others give once, few or many, or a class for an expanded clone.

v_call	j_call	clone_size	cdr3_length	d_call	cdr3_aa	cdr3_nt
TRBV6-1	TRBJ1-1	NA	13	NA	CASSETGNPEAFF	TGTGCCAGCAGTGAAACAGGGAATCCTGAAGCTTTCTTT
TRBV30	TRBJ2-2	many	15	TRBD1	CAWRRRTGEGGELFF	TGTGCCTGGCGCCGCAGGACAGGGGAAGGCGGGGAGCTGTTTTTT
TRBV24-1	TRBJ2-2	many	20	NA	CATSDSTHLITWANTGELFF	TGTGCCACCAGTGATTCGACCCACCTCATCACTTGGGCGAACACCGGGGAGCTGTTTTTT
TRBV5-1	TRBJ1-2	NA	15	NA	CASSLDGRETYGYTF	TGCGCCAGCAGCTTGGATGGGCGGGAGACCTATGGCTACACCTTC
TRBV4-2	TRBJ2-2	NA	18	TRBD1	CASSQEIRGQGLIGELFF	TGTGCCAGCAGCCAAGAAATACGGGGACAGGGGCTGATCGGGGAGCTGTTTTTT
TRBV15	TRBJ2-7	many	14	TRBD1	CATSHRGRMEEQYF	TGTGCCACCAGCCACAGGGGCCGGATGGAGGAGCAGTACTTC
TRBV4-1	TRBJ1-2	few	15	NA	CASSLQEVLGEGYTF	TGCGCCAGCAGCCTCCAGGAAGTCCTAGGTGAAGGCTACACCTTC
TRBV11-2	TRBJ2-5	NA	17	TRBD2	CASSSISTSGSRETQYF	TGTGCCAGCAGCTCAATAAGCACTAGCGGGAGTCGAGAGACCCAGTACTTC
TRBV6-1	TRBJ1-6	NA	15	NA	CASSDGSSYNSPLHF	TGTGCCAGCAGTGACGGGAGCTCCTATAATTCACCCCTCCACTTT
TRBV20-1	TRBJ2-5	many	18	TRBD2	CSARPPSALAGFQETQYF	TGCAGTGCTAGGCCACCATCGGCGCTAGCGGGGTTTCAAGAGACCCAGTACTTC
TRBV11-2	TRBJ2-7	NA	17	TRBD2	CASSYSMRASGANEQYF	TGTGCCAGCAGTTACTCGATGAGGGCTAGCGGGGCAAACGAGCAGTACTTC
TRBV7-9	TRBJ2-5	once	13	NA	CASSLVGGQTQYF	TGTGCCAGCAGCTTAGTGGGGGGGCAGACCCAGTACTTC
TRBV11-2	TRBJ2-5	many	16	TRBD1	CASSSLFRTGGKTQYF	TGTGCCAGCAGCTCGCTCTTCCGGACAGGGGGAAAGACCCAGTACTTC
TRBV6-1	TRBJ1-6	few	14	TRBD1	CASNVGQGGSPLHF	TGTGCCAGCAACGTGGGACAGGGTGGTTCACCCCTCCACTTT
TRBV27	TRBJ1-2	NA	15	TRBD1	CASSRDRAVLFGYTF	TGTGCCAGCAGTAGGGACAGGGCAGTTCTGTTTGGCTACACCTTC
TRBV20-1	TRBJ1-2	many	19	NA	CSAEATGVGTRQNYYGYTF	TGCAGTGCTGAGGCCACGGGGGTAGGCACCAGACAGAATTATTATGGCTACACCTTC
TRBV4-1	TRBJ1-1	NA	11	NA	CSSSSNTEAFF	TGCTCCAGCAGCTCGAACACTGAAGCTTTCTTT
TRBV2	TRBJ1-2	many	14	TRBD1	CASPGTGPNYGYTF	TGTGCCAGCCCGGGGACAGGGCCTAACTATGGCTACACCTTC
TRBV6-2/TRBV6-3	TRBJ1-1	many	15	TRBD1	CASSTYRGPNTEAFF	TGTGCCAGCAGTACCTACAGGGGACCGAACACTGAAGCTTTCTTT
TRBV30	TRBJ1-5	many	15	NA	CAWSGGLGSNQPQHF	TGTGCCTGGAGTGGCGGACTTGGAAGCAATCAGCCCCAGCATTTT
TRBV30	TRBJ1-1	few	11	NA	CAWSVGSTPHF	TGTGCCTGGAGTGTAGGGTCCACGCCACACTTT
TRBV28	TRBJ1-5	many	14	NA	CASSWRVGNQPQHF	TGTGCCAGCAGTTGGAGGGTGGGCAATCAGCCCCAGCATTTT
TRBV12-5	TRBJ2-5	many	15	TRBD1	CASGSGPGTGADQYF	TGTGCTAGTGGCAGTGGACCCGGGACAGGGGCGGACCAGTACTTC
TRBV4-1	TRBJ1-2	NA	15	NA	CASSQVGGPYYGYTF	TGCGCCAGCAGCCAAGTGGGGGGACCCTACTATGGCTACACCTTC
TRBV30	TRBJ1-2	many	14	TRBD1	CAWSSGQGFYGYTF	TGTGCCTGGAGTTCAGGACAGGGGTTCTATGGCTACACCTTC
TRBV30	TRBJ1-5	few	15	NA	CAWSTRQATNQPQHF	TGTGCCTGGAGTACACGACAGGCGACTAATCAGCCCCAGCATTTT
TRBV5-5	TRBJ2-7	many	12	NA	CASSLGLHEQYF	TGTGCCAGCAGCTTGGGTCTCCACGAGCAGTACTTC
TRBV6-5	TRBJ1-2	many	14	TRBD1	CASSSTGGSYGYTF	TGTGCCAGCAGTTCGACAGGGGGCAGCTATGGCTACACCTTC
TRBV5-1	TRBJ1-3	few	14	NA	CASTSGQPGNTIYF	TGCGCCAGCACCTCGGGACAACCTGGAAACACCATATATTTT
TRBV12-3/TRBV12-4	TRBJ2-5	many	14	NA	CASSLGEPQETQYF	TGTGCCAGCAGTTTAGGGGAGCCCCAAGAGACCCAGTACTTC
TRBV12-3/TRBV12-4	TRBJ1-1	NA	15	NA	CASNPGGLVGTEAFF	TGTGCCAGCAACCCCGGGGGGCTCGTTGGTACTGAAGCTTTCTTT
TRBV2	TRBJ1-1	many	10	NA	CASSEREAFF	TGTGCCAGCAGTGAGCGTGAAGCTTTCTTT
TRBV12-3/TRBV12-4	TRBJ2-4	many	15	NA	CASSFGKLAKNIQYF	TGTGCCAGCAGTTTCGGAAAACTAGCCAAAAACATTCAGTACTTC
TRBV6-2/TRBV6-3	TRBJ1-5	few	14	NA	CASSATGLNQPQHF	TGTGCCAGCAGTGCAACTGGCCTCAATCAGCCCCAGCATTTT
TRBV11-2	TRBJ1-1	many	13	NA	CASSLMVNPEAFF	TGTGCCAGCAGCTTAATGGTCAACCCTGAAGCTTTCTTT
TRBV12-3/TRBV12-4	TRBJ1-5	many	12	NA	CASSSKNQPQHF	TGTGCCAGCAGTTCCAAGAATCAGCCCCAGCATTTT
TRBV20-1	TRBJ1-1	many	13	NA	CSARPPPRVEAFF	TGCAGTGCTAGACCCCCCCCCAGAGTTGAAGCTTTCTTT
TRBV4-1	TRBJ2-5	few	15	TRBD1	CASSQVGGLGETQYF	TGCGCCAGCAGCCAAGTAGGGGGCTTGGGAGAGACCCAGTACTTC
TRBV28	TRBJ2-2	NA	15	NA	CASSLGVTNTGELFF	TGTGCCAGCAGTTTAGGGGTCACTAACACCGGGGAGCTGTTTTTT